The source of this T cell receptor beta chain is a study of blood T cell repertoires in COVID-19. Turning to the study itself: Sources were T cells, B-cell-depleted T cells, or PBMCs; the material itself was cDNA or gDNA.

This CDR3 region has 16 residues. The germline CDR1 and CDR2 sequences are SGHDN and FVKESK. J lost 4 bases, V lost 2 bases, and 8 bases had no gene match. Using immunoSEQ multiplex PCR, the repertoire was profiled, and TCRdb retains in-frame clones only, with some absent. The data contain about 280,000 clones, about four fifths of them singletons. The chain links TRBV14 to TRBJ2-7, with 10 bases fitting TRBD2. The sample comprised PBMCs or T cells enriched from blood (not recorded which). This TCR came from a man aged 40-55 years who had been exposed to COVID-19. CDR3 DNA: TGTGCCAGCAGCCAATTGAAGGCTAGCGGGAGTTACGAGCAGTACTTC. Its translation is CASSQLKASGSYEQYF.